This T cell receptor beta chain was sequenced during a study of neurological immune-mediated disorders. Time point defined: longitudinal time-point 3. The study built unsorted libraries from 2 million PBMCs kept at -80 C. cDNA synthesis was performed by 5'RACE with 10-nucleotide random UMIs. TCRdb reprocessed the 5' RACE reads via MiXCR and lists one record per CDR3 protein. The sample lists around 51,000 distinct CDR3 sequences; roughly 13% were seen once. The CDR3 length is 13 residues. The germline gives CDR1 SGHTA, CDR2 FQGNSA. V was clipped by 6 bases and J by 5 bases, with 11 bases between them. This clonotype was recorded many times. The antigen remains unidentified. Points from the study as a whole: Private repertoires in all groups were suggested by the absence of shared CDR3 amino acid sequences among expanded clones across subjects.

The rearrangement joins TRBV7-2 to TRBJ2-1; the D gene could be TRBD1 or TRBD2 (5 bases each). The TCR sequence derives from a male donor with HTLV-1-associated myelopathy (HAM/TSP). Material for sequencing was PBMCs. The CDR3 spells CASSRDGDNEQFF. As DNA, the CDR3 is TGTGCCAGCAGTAGGGACGGTGACAATGAGCAGTTCTTC. The full variable domain, completed using reference TRBV7-2 and TRBJ2-1, is GAGVSQSPSNKVTEKGKDVELRCDPISGHTALYWYRQSLGQGLEFLIYFQGNSAPDKSGLPSDRFSAERTGGSVSTLTIQRTQQEDSAVYLCASSRDGDNEQFFGPGTRLTVL.